The 4 T cell receptor beta chains below were found in one sample sequenced in a study of blood T cell repertoires in COVID-19. Sequenced by immunoSEQ multiplex PCR; TCRdb stores in-frame clones only, minus some. The sample carries 130,000 or so clones, approximately 86% recorded once. The sample comprised peripheral blood. The receptors here all came from a woman between 45 and 60 years old who had recovered from COVID-19.

The CDR3 sequence: CASSLMGLNSYEQYF. In DNA, the CDR3 is TGTGCCAGCAGTTTAATGGGACTAAACTCCTACGAGCAGTACTTC. The V gene is TRBV27, the J gene TRBJ2-7; 7 nucleotides match TRBD2. In germline, CDR1 is MNHEY, CDR2 SMNVEV (reference sequence). This CDR3 is 15 amino acids long. The V and J ends lost 2 bases and 0 bases, in that order; junction bases with no gene match: 4.

This clone has just one count. The chain combines TRBV19 with TRBJ1-2, with TRBD1 matching 8 bases. V shed 4 bases, J shed 3 bases, and the junction held 4 bases outside the gene matches. The germline CDR1 and CDR2 sequences are LNHDA and SQIVND (reference sequence). This CDR3 has 14 amino acids. For the CDR3, the DNA is TGTGCCAGTAGTAGGACAGGGCGGGACTATGGCTACACCTTC. It translates to CASSRTGRDYGYTF.

This sequence joins TRBV5-1 and TRBJ2-2, with 8 bases aligning to TRBD1. J was trimmed by 5 bases and V by 2 bases; bases with no gene match: 14. Germline V gene sequence: CDR1 SGHRS, CDR2 YFSETQ. The CDR3 loop spans 18 amino acids. The CDR3 reads CASSFLGGGQGATGELFF. The CDR3 nucleotides read TGCGCCAGCAGCTTCTTGGGTGGTGGCCAGGGGGCAACCGGGGAGCTGTTTTTT.

This clone has just a few counts. The rearrangement uses TRBV13 and TRBJ2-7; tentative D call: TRBD1 (6 bases). CDR3 length equals 13 residues. V was cut by 2 bases and J by 5 bases, with 10 bases left in between. The germline gives CDR1 PRHDT, CDR2 FYEKMQ (reference sequence). Here the CDR3 DNA reads TGTGCCAGCAGCTTAAGTGGGGGCCACGAGCAGTACTTC. This sequence encodes CASSLSGGHEQYF. The full variable domain, with the rest looked up from reference TRBV13 and TRBJ2-7, is AAGVIQSPRHLIKEKRETATLKCYPIPRHDTVYWYQQGPGQDPQFLISFYEKMQSDKGSIPDRFSAQQFSDYHSELNMSSLELGDSALYFCASSLSGGHEQYFGPGTRLTVT.